This record covers a single TCR beta chain. This clone's antigen is unknown. The sample holds no much larger clone one base away, and base qualities are not on file. The treatment or condition label, as the study defines it: live attenuated yellow fever vaccine strain. PBMCs were isolated from peripheral blood using a standard Ficoll-Paque protocol. Dynabeads CD4 and CD8 positive selection kits were used to isolate CD4 and CD8 T-cell fractions. TriZol was used to extract RNA from bulk PBMCs, CD4 and CD8 fractions, and dextramer-positive and dextramer-negative fractions. Including the terminal cysteine and phenylalanine, the CDR3 comprises 15 residues. Only the CDR3 DNA is retained, 45 bases long and in frame from the first base. V is pruned by 2 bases and J by 6 bases, leaving 5 bases of the junction without a gene match. Reading the germline V gene (reference sequence) gives CDR1 LGHDT and CDR2 YNNKEL.

Instrument on record: Illumina NovaSeq 6000. TCR cDNA was made using 5'RACE template switching, a step that added a universal primer site and unique molecular identifiers. Priming of cDNA synthesis was performed from both the TCR alpha and TCR beta constant segments. Library amplification involved two PCR steps, and the second step added sample barcodes and sequencing adapters. Libraries were sequenced on Illumina HiSeq 2500 (2x100 bp) or NovaSeq (2x150 bp). From the authors' description of their analysis: MIGEC handled demultiplexing of reads and collapsing into UMI consensus sequences, while MiXCR performed V(D)J alignment. Vaccine-responding clonotypes were defined with edgeR using replicate PBMC samples, requiring FDR below 0.01 and a log2 fold change above 5 up to day 15. CD4 or CD8 identity was assigned to each bulk clonotype according to whether the clonotype was present at higher abundance in the sequenced CD4 repertoire or the sequenced CD8 repertoire. TCRdb reprocessing: public reads trimmed at Q25 with fastp, clones called with MiXCR, in-frame beta chains kept. Each entry merges the rows of one CDR3 protein and shows their most common DNA and genes. TCRdb's processing, not the authors', yielded these V and J calls. The sample profile shows 150,000 to 200,000 distinct CDR3 sequences; approximately 10% of them were found once. The ten most abundant clones make up 30% to 45% of the sample.

The data derive from a study of T cells after yellow fever vaccination (dated by TCRdb to about 2019). A note on the overall study: The SMART-Seq v4 Ultra Low Input RNA kit was used to prepare libraries from fractions with low cell numbers. The cohort comprised two healthy male donors, one aged 18 to 30 and one aged 30 to 40 years. Bulk TCR alpha and beta repertoires were sequenced longitudinally to track T-cell clones before and after primary and booster YFV17D yellow fever vaccination. Blood was collected at multiple timepoints before and after primary and secondary immunization, and bulk PBMC replicates and cell subsets were isolated.

General conclusions and limits of the study: A small share of clonotypes occurred in both CD4 and CD8 compartments, likely arising from convergent recombination. After the booster, most of the clones that had expanded following primary vaccination were detected again (almost 98% of CD4 and around 90% of CD8), which suggests that memory was broadly maintained. Computational filtering was needed because FACS-sorted repertoires could contain abundant contaminating clonotypes from the bulk population. Compared with the primary T-cell response, the secondary T-cell response was faster but weaker, reaching its peak on day 5 rather than on day 15. Because only a couple of donors were included in the study, the extent to which the findings can be generalized is limited.

Sequenced material: CD8+ T cells sorted from PBMCs, taken 15 days after the yellow fever booster vaccination. This TCR was sampled from a man between 18 and 35 years old who received the YFV17D yellow fever vaccine. The chain couples TRBV3-1 to TRBJ2-2; 8 central bases correspond to TRBD1. The CDR3 region has the sequence CASSQSSTGAGELFF. The nucleotides are TGTGCCAGCAGCCAATCCTCGACAGGGGCCGGGGAGCTGTTTTTT. The reference TRBV3-1 and TRBJ2-2 proteins fill in what lies around the CDR3, so the full variable domain reads DTAVSQTPKYLVTQMGNDKSIKCEQNLGHDTMYWYKQDSKKFLKIMFSYNNKELIINETVPNRFSPKSPDKAHLNLHINSLELGDSAVYFCASSQSSTGAGELFFGEGSRLTVL.